The 18 T cell receptor beta chains reported below all come from one sample, sequenced in a study of control samples from healthy donors and cancer patients. Some clones are missing from TCRdb's copy, which holds only in-frame ones; the method was immunoSEQ multiplex PCR. The data show 95,000 to 130,000 clones, 70% to 90% seen once. The sample comprised blood. All receptors derive from a woman in her seventies in good health.

This clone was counted only a few times. The J gene is TRBJ2-1, the V gene TRBV5-4, with 9 bases aligning to TRBD2. The CDR3 runs to 16 residues. The V and J ends lost 4 bases and 5 bases, in that order; junction bases with no gene match: 10. CDR1 is SGHNT and CDR2 is YYREEE in the germline V gene (reference sequence). In DNA form, the CDR3 reads TGTGCCAGCAGCCCCGGGGGAGCGGGGGGCCACAATGAGCAGTTCTTC. Protein sequence: CASSPGGAGGHNEQFF.

The chain recombines TRBV19 with TRBJ1-6; D is unresolved. Looked up from germline, CDR1 is LNHDA and CDR2 is SQIVND (reference sequence). With 1 base removed from V and 7 bases from J, the gap between germline ends came to 14 bases. The CDR3 covers 16 residues. CDR3 sequence: CASSIGRRIPNSPLHF. CDR3 bases: TGTGCCAGTAGTATAGGTAGGAGAATCCCGAATTCACCCCTCCACTTT.

This chain links TRBV29-1 with TRBJ2-2; D is perhaps TRBD1 or TRBD2 (5 bases each). Between the trimmed V and J ends, which lost 5 bases and 3 bases, there was a span of 13 bases. The length of the CDR3 is 14 residues. Per germline, CDR1 SQVTM and CDR2 ANQGSEA. CDR3 nucleotide sequence: TGCAGCGTTTGGGGGTCGGCCGACACCGGGGAGCTGTTTTTT. As protein: CSVWGSADTGELFF.

This chain joins TRBV7-2 and TRBJ2-3, with D maybe TRBD1 (6 bases). The CDR3 is made up of 13 amino acids. Per germline, CDR1 SGHTA and CDR2 FQGNSA. V lost 2 bases, J lost 7 bases, and 10 bases lay in between. The CDR3 protein is CASSLMQGHTQYF. The CDR3, as DNA: TGTGCCAGCAGCTTAATGCAGGGGCATACGCAGTATTTT.

Only one count was recorded for this clone. The rearrangement uses TRBV3-1 (or the pseudogene TRBV3-2) and TRBJ2-2; D not resolved. Looked up from germline, CDR1 is LGHDT and CDR2 is YNNKEL (reference sequence). V lost 3 bases and J 6 bases, leaving 5 bases between the germline ends. The CDR3 extends over 12 amino acids. CDR3 sequence reads: CASSHRAGELFF. CDR3 bases: TGTGCCAGCAGCCACAGAGCCGGGGAGCTGTTTTTT.

The genes are TRBV5-1 and TRBJ2-7; maybe TRBD2 (5 bases). CDR3 size: 16 residues. Trimming stripped 0 bases from V and 1 base from J, with 14 bases between. CDR1 is SGHRS and CDR2 is YFSETQ in the germline V gene. The CDR3 loop reads CASSLGLAEYSYEQYF. As DNA, the CDR3 is TGCGCCAGCAGCTTGGGGCTAGCCGAGTATTCCTACGAGCAGTACTTC.

V and J are TRBV10-3 and TRBJ1-5; D unclear. V lost 6 bases and J 5 bases, leaving 17 bases between the germline ends. There are 15 residues in the CDR3. Germline V CDR1 and CDR2: ENHRY, SYGVKD. This chain's CDR3 is CAIRKSDRADQPQHF. In DNA, the CDR3 is TGTGCCATCAGAAAATCCGACCGGGCTGATCAGCCCCAGCATTTT.

The rearrangement uses TRBV7-8 and TRBJ2-1; D might be TRBD1 or TRBD2, each matching 6 bases. Trimming pared 2 bases from V and 15 bases from J, leaving 14 bases between. This CDR3 spans 12 amino acids. Germline CDR1 is SGHVS and CDR2 is FQNEAQ. CDR3 loop: CASSLFRGPGFF. CDR3 in DNA: TGTGCCAGCAGCTTATTTCGGGGGCCTGGGTTCTTC.

The chain joins TRBV6-5 to TRBJ1-3; D call uncertain. Germline-derived CDR1 and CDR2 are MNHEY and SVGAGI. The CDR3 totals 14 residues. Between the trimmed V and J ends, which lost 4 bases and 9 bases, there was a span of 16 bases. CDR3 DNA sequence: TGTGCCAGCAGTTCACTCCCCTTGAAGCGCACCATATATTTT. It yields the protein CASSSLPLKRTIYF.

The chain combines TRBV5-3 with TRBJ1-2; unclear D gene. TRBV5-3 is placed among ORFs of uncertain function. The CDR3 length is 14 residues. Trimming removed 0 bases at V and 0 bases at J, with 6 bases between. CDR3 bases: TGTGCCAGAAGCTTGGTCGGCCCTAACTATGGCTACACCTTC. Residues: CARSLVGPNYGYTF.

This chain uses TRBV9 with TRBJ2-3; tentatively, D is TRBD1 (6 bases). CDR3 size: 14 residues. The germline CDR1 and CDR2 sequences are SGDLS and YYNGEE. Trimming pared 5 bases from V and 5 bases from J, leaving 15 bases between. The chain's CDR3 is CASRGGPNKDTQYF. The CDR3 coding sequence is TGTGCCAGCAGAGGGGGACCCAATAAAGATACGCAGTATTTT.

The table lists this clone with a few counts. The genes are TRBV3-1 (or the pseudogene TRBV3-2) and TRBJ1-3; D unclear. The CDR3 is 14 amino acids. Germline V CDR1 and CDR2: LGHDT, YNNKEL (reference sequence). V was shortened by 5 bases and J by 0 bases, with 8 bases between the two germline ends. CDR3 sequence (DNA): TGTGCCAGCAGCTCATCCATCTCTGGAAACACCATATATTTT. It is translated as CASSSSISGNTIYF.

The CDR3 region has the DNA TGTGCCAGCGACCCTCCGGACAGGGGTGATGAAAAACTGTTTTTT. This encodes CASDPPDRGDEKLFF. The J gene is TRBJ1-4, the V gene TRBV27; 9 bases agree with TRBD1. Trimming at V came to 8 bases and at J to 6 bases, leaving 10 bases not matched to a gene. Germline V gene sequence: CDR1 MNHEY, CDR2 SMNVEV (reference sequence). CDR3 length: 15 residues.

This clone appeared a few times. V gene TRBV7-2 combines with J gene TRBJ2-3; D ambiguous. The ends were cut back, 1 base at V and 4 bases at J, with 9 bases in the middle. Germline V gene lookup returns CDR1 SGHTA and CDR2 FQGNSA. This CDR3 is built from 14 residues. The CDR3 nucleotides read TGTGCCAGCAGCTTAGGGGGTGGAGCAGATACGCAGTATTTT. Translated, it gives CASSLGGGADTQYF.

This clone occurred a few times. The rearrangement links TRBV5-4 to TRBJ1-5, with TRBD1 matching 7 bases. The CDR3 extends over 14 amino acids. V was clipped by 3 bases and J by 3 bases; unmatched bases: 3. Germline CDR1 is SGHNT and CDR2 is YYREEE (reference sequence). The CDR3 loop reads CASSSGTVNQPQHF. The CDR3 bases are TGTGCCAGCAGCTCCGGGACAGTCAATCAGCCCCAGCATTTT.

The chain combines TRBV5-4 with TRBJ2-5; D could derive from TRBD1 or TRBD2 (6 bases each). In germline, CDR1 is SGHNT, CDR2 YYREEE (reference sequence). V shed 0 bases and J shed 4 bases, with 10 bases lying between them. The CDR3 length is 14 residues. The CDR3 loop reads CASSLGGGGETQYF. The CDR3 nucleotides are TGTGCCAGCAGCTTGGGAGGGGGAGGAGAGACCCAGTACTTC.

J is TRBJ1-2 and V is TRBV2; possible D gene TRBD1, 5 bases. Germline CDR1 is SNHLY and CDR2 is FYNNEI. The CDR3 consists of 12 residues. Trimming stripped 3 bases from V and 8 bases from J, with 10 bases between. The CDR3 nucleotides read TGTGCCAGCAGTGACAGGGACCGCGGCTACACCTTC. This gives the protein CASSDRDRGYTF.

V usage is TRBV2 and J usage is TRBJ1-4; maybe TRBD1 (5 bases). Per germline, CDR1 SNHLY and CDR2 FYNNEI. The CDR3 covers 14 residues. With 4 bases removed from V and 7 bases from J, the gap between germline ends came to 13 bases. CDR3 protein: CASSGFSGGEKLFF. Here the CDR3 DNA reads TGTGCCAGCAGTGGTTTTTCGGGGGGTGAAAAACTGTTTTTT.